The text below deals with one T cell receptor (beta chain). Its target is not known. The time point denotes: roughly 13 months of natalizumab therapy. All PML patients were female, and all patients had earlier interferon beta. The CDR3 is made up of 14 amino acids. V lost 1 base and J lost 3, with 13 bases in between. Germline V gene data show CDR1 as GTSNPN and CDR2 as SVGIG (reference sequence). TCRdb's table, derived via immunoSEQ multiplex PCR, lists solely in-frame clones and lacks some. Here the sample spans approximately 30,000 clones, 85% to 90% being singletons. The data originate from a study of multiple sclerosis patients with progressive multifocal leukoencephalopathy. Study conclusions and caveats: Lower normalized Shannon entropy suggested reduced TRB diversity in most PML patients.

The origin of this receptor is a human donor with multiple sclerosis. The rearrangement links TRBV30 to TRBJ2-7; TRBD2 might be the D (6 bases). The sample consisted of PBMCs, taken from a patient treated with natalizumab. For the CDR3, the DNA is TGTGCCTGGAGTGACGTACTGGGGGGCTACGAGCAGTACTTC. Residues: CAWSDVLGGYEQYF.